This is a list of T cell receptor beta chains from one sample in a study of somatic mutations in cytotoxic T cells in rheumatoid arthritis. Some clones are missing from TCRdb's copy, which holds only in-frame ones; the method was immunoSEQ multiplex PCR. The repertoire holds more than 20,000 clones, more than 75% seen once, with more than 4.5% in the top ten. The specimen sequenced was CD8+ T cells sorted from blood. Every receptor here comes from a man aged 45 to 65 in good health. CDR3s include the opening cysteine and the closing phenylalanine or tryptophan. A D gene is named only where the DNA matches it firmly. Size is omitted from some rows. Given values are once, few, many or a class for expanded clones.

d_call: TRBD2
j_call: TRBJ2-1
v_call: TRBV30
clone_size: .
cdr3_aa: CAWDTSGRANEQFF
cdr3_nt: TGTGCCTGGGATACTAGCGGGAGGGCCAATGAGCAGTTCTTC

d_call: .
j_call: TRBJ2-7
v_call: TRBV14
clone_size: few
cdr3_aa: CASSYQGGGSYEQYF
cdr3_nt: TGTGCCAGCAGCTACCAGGGCGGTGGCTCCTACGAGCAGTACTTC

d_call: .
j_call: TRBJ2-1
v_call: TRBV15
clone_size: .
cdr3_aa: CATSSYLLGEQFF
cdr3_nt: TGTGCCACCAGCAGTTATCTCTTGGGTGAGCAGTTCTTC

d_call: TRBD2
j_call: TRBJ2-1
v_call: TRBV4-1
clone_size: .
cdr3_aa: CASSQEIAGGSNEQFF
cdr3_nt: TGCGCCAGCAGCCAAGAGATAGCGGGAGGGTCCAATGAGCAGTTCTTC

d_call: TRBD1
j_call: TRBJ1-1
v_call: TRBV7-6
clone_size: .
cdr3_aa: CASSLGTGGTGEAFF
cdr3_nt: TGTGCCAGCAGCTTAGGGACAGGGGGGACGGGTGAAGCTTTCTTT

d_call: TRBD2
j_call: TRBJ2-2
v_call: TRBV9
clone_size: .
cdr3_aa: CASSPSPIWRESGGELFF
cdr3_nt: TGTGCCAGCAGCCCATCCCCAATATGGCGGGAGTCAGGCGGGGAGCTGTTTTTT

d_call: .
j_call: TRBJ2-7
v_call: TRBV6-1
clone_size: .
cdr3_aa: CASRISGFEQYF
cdr3_nt: TGTGCCAGCAGAATATCGGGTTTCGAGCAGTACTTC

d_call: .
j_call: TRBJ2-1
v_call: TRBV20-1
clone_size: .
cdr3_aa: CSARVYREQFF
cdr3_nt: TGCAGTGCTAGAGTCTATCGGGAGCAGTTCTTC

d_call: .
j_call: TRBJ1-3
v_call: TRBV4-2
clone_size: .
cdr3_aa: CASSQDQSMLVSGNTIYF
cdr3_nt: TGTGCCAGCAGCCAAGACCAATCTATGCTGGTCTCTGGAAACACCATATATTTT

d_call: .
j_call: TRBJ2-1
v_call: TRBV11-3
clone_size: .
cdr3_aa: CASSLDQGSSYNEQFF
cdr3_nt: TGTGCCAGCAGCTTAGATCAGGGGAGCTCCTACAATGAGCAGTTCTTC